Each of the 14 T cell receptor beta chains below was sequenced from the same sample in a study of blood T cell repertoires in COVID-19. TCRdb's copy holds only in-frame clones and misses some; the assay was immunoSEQ multiplex PCR. This table holds some 120,000 clones, more than 70% found once. The sequencing sample was made of peripheral blood. These receptors all stem from a woman over 75 with acute or convalescent COVID-19.

The CDR3 nucleotides are TGTGCCAGCAGTTACGGGGGCTCTAGCTCCGGGGAGACCCAGTACTTC. Amino acids: CASSYGGSSSGETQYF. The chain uses TRBV6-6 and TRBJ2-5; D possibly corresponds to TRBD1 (6 bases). Trimming pared 2 bases from V and 5 bases from J, leaving 18 bases between. The CDR3 has 16 amino acids. Germline V gene data show CDR1 as MNHNY and CDR2 as SVGAGI (reference sequence).

The chain is built from TRBV6-5 and TRBJ2-1, with 10 bases lining up with TRBD2. The CDR3 is made up of 14 amino acids. Germline CDR1 and CDR2: MNHEY and SVGAGI. The V segment lost 5 bases and the J segment 3 bases; nucleotides outside the gene matches: 1. The CDR3 loop is CASSPSGSYNEQFF. The CDR3 coding sequence is TGTGCCAGCAGTCCTAGCGGGAGCTACAATGAGCAGTTCTTC.

V gene TRBV3-1 (or the pseudogene TRBV3-2) combines with J gene TRBJ1-1; D may be TRBD1 (6 bases). V was cut by 4 bases and J by 7 bases, with 13 bases left in between. This CDR3 comprises 13 residues. Germline CDR1 reads LGHDT; CDR2 reads YNNKEL (reference sequence). In nucleotides, the CDR3 is TGTGCCAGCAGCCTTTTGGGGGCTGGTGAAGCTTTCTTT. Translated: CASSLLGAGEAFF.

This clone was counted only a few times. The chain links TRBV6-2 or TRBV6-3 to TRBJ1-2; TRBD1 might be the D (5 bases). The CDR3 has 14 residues. Germline V CDR1 and CDR2: MNHEY, SVGEGT. V gave up 3 bases and J gave up 4 bases, with 12 bases separating them. The CDR3 DNA reads as TGTGCCAGCAGTTATTTCCAGGGAAGCTATGGCTACACCTTC. Translation gives CASSYFQGSYGYTF.

V gene TRBV2 combines with J gene TRBJ2-5, with 8 bases lining up with TRBD2. CDR1 and CDR2 from the germline V gene are SNHLY and FYNNEI. Unmatched junction bases numbered 5, after V lost 8 bases and J lost 3 bases. The CDR3 consists of 13 residues. The CDR3 reads CASGTRNKETQYF. The CDR3 DNA sequence: TGTGCCAGCGGGACTAGGAATAAAGAGACCCAGTACTTC.

The V and J genes are TRBV3-1 (or the pseudogene TRBV3-2) and TRBJ1-2; maybe TRBD1 (5 bases). The CDR3 has 13 amino acids. Germline CDR1 reads LGHDT; CDR2 reads YNNKEL (reference sequence). The germline V and J ends were trimmed by 1 base and 8 bases, with 11 bases remaining between them. The CDR3 region is CASSQVRRGGYTF. DNA for the CDR3: TGTGCCAGCAGCCAAGTAAGAAGGGGCGGCTACACCTTC.

The rearrangement links TRBV12-3 or TRBV12-4 to TRBJ1-2; 7 nucleotides line up with TRBD1. V gave up 6 bases and J gave up 2 bases; unmatched junction bases: 3. CDR3 length: 13 residues. The CDR3 nucleotides are TGTGCCAGCAGCCCACAGGGGAACTATGGCTACACCTTC. This translates into CASSPQGNYGYTF.

The V call is TRBV29-1, the J call TRBJ2-3; 8 nucleotides agree with TRBD2. V shed 3 bases, J shed 1 base, and the junction held 6 bases outside the gene matches. The CDR3 has 15 residues. Germline CDR1 reads SQVTM; CDR2 reads ANQGSEA. CDR3 nucleotides: TGCAGCGTTGATAGAGCGGGGGAGGGCACAGATACGCAGTATTTT. Translated, it gives CSVDRAGEGTDTQYF.

This clone is a singleton in its sample. The chain employs TRBV27 and TRBJ2-3, with 8 positions matching TRBD2. Germline V gene data show CDR1 as MNHEY and CDR2 as SMNVEV (reference sequence). This CDR3 spans 18 amino acids. V lost 0 bases and J lost 1; bases outside the gene matches: 9. The CDR3 loop reads CASSLSGTGGQGTDTQYF. The DNA for the CDR3 is TGTGCCAGCAGTTTATCGGGTACGGGGGGGCAGGGCACAGATACGCAGTATTTT.

The genes are TRBV5-1 and TRBJ1-3; a weak D match, TRBD1 (5 bases). The V and J ends lost 2 bases and 1 base respectively, with 10 bases between them. The CDR3 runs to 15 residues. The germline V gene encodes CDR1 SGHRS and CDR2 YFSETQ. CDR3 in DNA: TGCGCCAGCAGCTTTGACAGATCGTCTGGAAACACCATATATTTT. Protein: CASSFDRSSGNTIYF.

V and J are TRBV3-1 (or the pseudogene TRBV3-2) and TRBJ2-6; no definite D call. The V end lost 7 bases, the J end lost 0 bases, and 10 bases lay between the germline ends. The CDR3 has 15 amino acids. The germline V gene encodes CDR1 LGHDT and CDR2 YNNKEL (reference sequence). The CDR3 here is CASTSRSSGANVLTF. The DNA of the CDR3 is TGTGCCAGCACCTCAAGGAGCTCTGGGGCCAACGTCCTGACTTTC.

This clone has a handful of counts. This rearrangement joins TRBV6-5 to TRBJ1-1, with a tentative D call TRBD1 (6 bases). Looked up from germline, CDR1 is MNHEY and CDR2 is SVGAGI. The CDR3 consists of 13 residues. V lost 5 bases, J lost 7 bases, and 14 bases lay in between. The CDR3 DNA reads TGTGCCAGCAGTATGGTTGGGGGCTTTGAAGCTTTCTTT. Residues: CASSMVGGFEAFF.

The chain joins TRBV18 to TRBJ2-1; TRBD1 might be the D (6 bases). CDR1 and CDR2 (germline): KGHSH, LQKENI. The CDR3 consists of 15 residues. Between the trimmed V and J ends, which lost 1 base and 2 bases, there was a span of 9 bases. CDR3 region: CASSPLGDTYNEQFF. The CDR3 nucleotides read TGTGCCAGCTCACCACTCGGGGACACCTACAATGAGCAGTTCTTC.

V is TRBV4-3 and J is TRBJ2-7; perhaps TRBD1 as D (5 bases). Germline V gene data show CDR1 as LGHNA and CDR2 as YSLEER. The germline V and J ends were trimmed by 3 bases and 4 bases, with 10 bases remaining between them. The CDR3 runs 13 residues. This CDR3 is CASSQATDYEQYF. The DNA of the CDR3 is TGCGCCAGCAGCCAGGCGACAGATTACGAGCAGTACTTC.